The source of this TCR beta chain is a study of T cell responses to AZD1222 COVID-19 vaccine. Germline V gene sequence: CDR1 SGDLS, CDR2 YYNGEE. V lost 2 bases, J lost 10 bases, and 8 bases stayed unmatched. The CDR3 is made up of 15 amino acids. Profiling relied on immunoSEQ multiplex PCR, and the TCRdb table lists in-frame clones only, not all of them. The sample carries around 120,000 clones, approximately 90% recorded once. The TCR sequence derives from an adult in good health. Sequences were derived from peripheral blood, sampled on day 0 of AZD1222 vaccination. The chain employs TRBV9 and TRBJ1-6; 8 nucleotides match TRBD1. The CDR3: CASSVLDRVESPLHF. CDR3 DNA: TGTGCCAGCAGCGTCCTGGACAGGGTGGAATCACCCCTCCACTTT.